The clone carrying this T cell receptor (beta chain) was detected ten times or more. An end of the junction differs from the germline gene, which may be a read error. Per germline, CDR1 SGHRS and CDR2 YFSETQ. CDR3 length equals 13 residues. The sample originates from a study of blood T cells in healthy people across ages. Alongside a J-beta primer mix, a sample-barcoded 5' primer served in a second PCR lasting about 7 to 12 cycles. TCRdb reprocessed the 5' RACE reads with MiXCR, giving one entry per CDR3 protein. This sample carries 1.5 million to 2 million distinct CDR3 sequences, roughly 32% of them seen once, and the ten largest clones take about 11%.

The chain uses TRBV5-1 and TRBJ1-1; D is uncertain. The clonotype originates from a woman aged 25 to 39 in good health. Sequencing was done on a sample of blood. The CDR3 sequence: CASSLAVNTEAFF. For the CDR3, the DNA is TGTGCCAGCAGCCTAGCGGTGAACACTGAAGCTTTCTTT.